The clone carrying this TCR beta chain appeared a single time. The sample is drawn from a study of blood T cell repertoires in COVID-19. Across the study: The samples span acute and convalescent COVID-19 from the United States, Italy and Spain. T cells, B-cell-depleted T cells, or PBMCs provided the cDNA or gDNA that served as material.

Trimming cost V 0 bases and J 5 bases; bases outside gene matches: 10. The CDR3 covers 16 residues. In the original processing: How many nucleated cells were present was estimated from reference gene primer amplification. TCRdb's copy holds only in-frame clones and misses some; the assay was immunoSEQ multiplex PCR. V and J calls and clone size are those listed in that table; D and trimming were worked out from the DNA. Of around 200,000 clones listed, around nine tenths are singletons. Source material: peripheral blood. The rearrangement uses TRBV23-1 and TRBJ2-7, with 7 bases lining up with TRBD1. TRBV23-1 is an ORF, and what it does is uncertain. The receptor was derived from a man in his fifties or sixties who had recovered from COVID-19. CDR3: CASSQSETGCWDEQYF. CDR3 nucleotides: TGCGCCAGCAGTCAATCGGAGACAGGGTGCTGGGACGAGCAGTACTTC.